This entry is about one T cell receptor beta chain. Using immunoSEQ multiplex PCR, the repertoire was profiled, and TCRdb retains in-frame clones only, with some absent. The sample shows some 120,000 clones, more than 70% of them seen only once. This specimen belongs to a study of control samples from healthy donors and cancer patients. Germline V gene data show CDR1 as MNHEY and CDR2 as SVGAGI. CDR3 length: 13 residues. Trimming took 10 bases from V and 8 from J, leaving 20 bases between them. This TCR was recovered from a man between 50 and 59 years old in good health. This chain connects TRBV6-5 to TRBJ1-2; D may be TRBD1 (5 bases). Sequenced: blood. As DNA, the CDR3 is TGTGCCACCATAGACGGGGGGGAATACGGCTACACCTTC. It encodes CATIDGGEYGYTF.